This record concerns one T cell receptor beta chain sequence. In the authors' workflow: Reference gene primer amplification yielded estimated nucleated cell counts. Profiled with immunoSEQ multiplex PCR; TCRdb holds only in-frame clones, not every one. The V and J calls and clone size are taken from that table; D and trimming were inferred from the DNA. The data hold 110,000 or so clones, with 80% to 90% observed a single time. This sample was taken from a study of blood T cell repertoires in COVID-19. Across the whole study: COVID-19 samples from acute and convalescent phases originated in the United States, Italy and Spain.

With 9 bases removed from V and 3 bases from J, the gap between germline ends came to 26 bases. This CDR3 is 18 amino acids long. The V gene's germline CDR1 is KGHDR and CDR2 SFDVKD. The sequencing sample was made of peripheral blood. The chain joins TRBV24-1 to TRBJ1-5, with D uncertain. This clonotype was sampled from a man aged 35-49 years with acute or convalescent COVID-19. The CDR3 nucleotides are TGTGCCACCGGCCCTGGAGGACCGCAGAGTTGGGACAATCAGCCCCAGCATTTT. It yields the protein CATGPGGPQSWDNQPQHF.